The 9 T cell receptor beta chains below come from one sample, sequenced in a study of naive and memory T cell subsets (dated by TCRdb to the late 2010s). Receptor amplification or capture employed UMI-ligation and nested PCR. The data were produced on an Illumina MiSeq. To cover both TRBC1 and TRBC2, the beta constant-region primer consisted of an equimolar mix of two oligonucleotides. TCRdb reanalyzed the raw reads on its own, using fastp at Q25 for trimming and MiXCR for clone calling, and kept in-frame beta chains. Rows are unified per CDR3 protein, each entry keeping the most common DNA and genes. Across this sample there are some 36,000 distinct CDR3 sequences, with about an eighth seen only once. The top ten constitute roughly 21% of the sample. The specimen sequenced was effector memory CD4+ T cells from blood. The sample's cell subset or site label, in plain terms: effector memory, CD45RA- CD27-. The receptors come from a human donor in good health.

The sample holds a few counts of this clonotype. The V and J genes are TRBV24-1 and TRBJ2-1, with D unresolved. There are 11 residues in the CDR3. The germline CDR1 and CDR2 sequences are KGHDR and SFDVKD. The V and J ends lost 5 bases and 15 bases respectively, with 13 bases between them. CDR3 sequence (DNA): TGTGCCACCAGTGGGTCGGCCGGGTGGTTCTTC. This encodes CATSGSAGWFF.

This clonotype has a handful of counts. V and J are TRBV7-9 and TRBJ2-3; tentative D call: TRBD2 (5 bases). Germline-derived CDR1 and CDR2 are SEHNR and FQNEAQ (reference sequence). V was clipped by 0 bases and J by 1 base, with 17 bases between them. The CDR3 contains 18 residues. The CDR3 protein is CASSLARIAERRTDTQYF. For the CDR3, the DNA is TGTGCCAGCAGCTTAGCGAGGATTGCGGAGCGGCGCACAGATACGCAGTATTTT.

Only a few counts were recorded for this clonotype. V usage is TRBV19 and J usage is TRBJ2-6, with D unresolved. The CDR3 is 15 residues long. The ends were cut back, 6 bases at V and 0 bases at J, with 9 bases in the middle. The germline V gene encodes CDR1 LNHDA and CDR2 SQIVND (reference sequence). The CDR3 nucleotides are TGTGCCAGTAGCAGTGGTGGCTCTGGGGCCAACGTCCTGACTTTC. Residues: CASSSGGSGANVLTF.

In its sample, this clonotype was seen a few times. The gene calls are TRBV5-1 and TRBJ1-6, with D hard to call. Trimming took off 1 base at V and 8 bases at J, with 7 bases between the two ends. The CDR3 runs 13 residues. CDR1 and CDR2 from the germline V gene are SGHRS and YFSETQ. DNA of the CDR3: TGCGCCAGCAGCTTGTTTGACGATTCACCCCTCCACTTT. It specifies CASSLFDDSPLHF.

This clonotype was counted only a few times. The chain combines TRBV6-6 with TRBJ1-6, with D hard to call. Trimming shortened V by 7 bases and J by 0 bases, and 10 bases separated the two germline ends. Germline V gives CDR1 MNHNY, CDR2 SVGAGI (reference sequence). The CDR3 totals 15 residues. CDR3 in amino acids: CASNARSSYNSPLHF. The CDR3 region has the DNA TGTGCCAGCAACGCGAGGAGCTCCTATAATTCACCCCTCCACTTT.

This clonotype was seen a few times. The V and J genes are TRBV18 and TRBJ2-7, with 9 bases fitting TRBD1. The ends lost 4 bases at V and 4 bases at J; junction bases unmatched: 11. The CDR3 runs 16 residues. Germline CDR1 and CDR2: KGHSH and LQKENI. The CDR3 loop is CASSLPVGTGKYEQYF. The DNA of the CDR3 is TGTGCCAGCTCACTTCCCGTAGGGACAGGGAAATACGAGCAGTACTTC.

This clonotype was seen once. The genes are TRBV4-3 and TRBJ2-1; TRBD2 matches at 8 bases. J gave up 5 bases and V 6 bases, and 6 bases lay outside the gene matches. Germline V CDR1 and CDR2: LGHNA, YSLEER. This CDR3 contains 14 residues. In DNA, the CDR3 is TGCGCCAGCAGTAAAGCGGGAGTTGACAATGAGCAGTTCTTC. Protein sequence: CASSKAGVDNEQFF.

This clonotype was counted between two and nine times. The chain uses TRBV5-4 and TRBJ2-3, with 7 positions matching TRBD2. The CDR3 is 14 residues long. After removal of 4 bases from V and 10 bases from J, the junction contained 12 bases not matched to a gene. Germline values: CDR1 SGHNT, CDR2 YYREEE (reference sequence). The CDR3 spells CASSPPTSRSPQYF. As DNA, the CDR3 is TGTGCCAGCAGCCCGCCGACTAGCCGAAGCCCGCAGTATTTT.

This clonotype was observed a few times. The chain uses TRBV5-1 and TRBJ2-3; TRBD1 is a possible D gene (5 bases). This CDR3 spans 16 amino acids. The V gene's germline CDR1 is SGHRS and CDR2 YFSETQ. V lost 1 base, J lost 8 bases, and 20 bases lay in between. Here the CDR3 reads CASSLSDSPSQSTQYF. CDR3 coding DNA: TGCGCCAGCAGCTTGTCTGACAGTCCCTCACAGAGTACGCAGTATTTT.